The 27 T cell receptor beta chains presented below share a single source sample, sequenced in a study of cytomegalovirus exposure and HLA in healthy donors. Researchers ran the PCR with 60 Vbeta and 13 Jbeta primers. TCRdb keeps only in-frame clones here, not all; method: immunoSEQ multiplex PCR. The sample yields tens of thousands of clones, just under 80% seen once. The source material was PBMCs. All receptors derive from a woman aged 40 to 50 in good health and CMV-seronegative.

The gene calls are TRBV9 and TRBJ2-7; TRBD2 aligns across 10 bases. The CDR3 loop spans 16 amino acids. V lost 3 bases and J lost 7; bases outside the gene matches: 13. Looked up from germline, CDR1 is SGDLS and CDR2 is YYNGEE. The CDR3 DNA reads as TGTGCCAGCAGCGGGGGTAGCGGGAGGTCCTTTAGGGAGCAGTACTTC. This gives the protein CASSGGSGRSFREQYF.

V usage is TRBV30 and J usage is TRBJ2-4; the D is unclear. The CDR3 consists of 12 residues. From germline, CDR1 is GTSNPN and CDR2 SVGIG (reference sequence). V was clipped by 4 bases and J by 0 bases, with 4 bases between them. CDR3 protein: CAWTGAKNIQYF. CDR3 nucleotides: TGTGCCTGGACAGGAGCCAAAAACATTCAGTACTTC. Variable domain in full (rest from reference TRBV30 and TRBJ2-4): SQTIHQWPATLVQPVGSPLSLECTVEGTSNPNLYWYRQAAGRGLQLLFYSVGIGQISSEVPQNLSASRPQDRQFILSSKKLLLSDSGFYLCAWTGAKNIQYFGAGTRLSVL.

This clone was counted a single time. The CDR3, as DNA: TGTGCCAGCAGCTTAGGTCCTAGATCCTCCTACAATGAGCAGTTCTTC. Protein: CASSLGPRSSYNEQFF. V and J are TRBV7-2 and TRBJ2-1; D is unclear. The V end lost 1 base, the J end lost 0 bases, and 10 bases lay between the germline ends. Germline CDR1 SGHTA, CDR2 FQGNSA. This CDR3 contains 16 residues.

The J gene is TRBJ1-5, the V gene TRBV11-2, with D possibly TRBD1 on 6 matching bases. This CDR3 is 15 amino acids long. Germline lookup yields CDR1 SGHAT and CDR2 FQNNGV. The V end lost 5 bases, the J end lost 1 base, and 12 bases lay between the germline ends. CDR3: CASSPGVLSNQPQHF. As DNA, the CDR3 is TGTGCCAGCAGCCCAGGGGTTCTCAGCAATCAGCCCCAGCATTTT.

V gene TRBV25-1 combines with J gene TRBJ2-3; 10 positions agree with TRBD2. This CDR3 has 17 residues. Germline assignment: CDR1 MGHDK and CDR2 SYGVNS. The J segment lost 1 base and the V segment lost 4 bases, leaving 8 bases of the junction unmatched. The CDR3 protein is CASSVGLGLAGTDTQYF. DNA of the CDR3: TGTGCCAGCAGTGTAGGCCTTGGACTAGCGGGCACAGATACGCAGTATTTT.

The gene calls are TRBV7-2 and TRBJ2-3; TRBD2 might be the D (6 bases). Per germline, CDR1 SGHTA and CDR2 FQGNSA. V was shortened by 5 bases and J by 2 bases, with 14 bases between the two germline ends. The CDR3 loop spans 15 amino acids. The CDR3 nucleotides are TGTGCCAGCAGCCCTGGGGGGAGCCACACAGATACGCAGTATTTT. Its translation is CASSPGGSHTDTQYF.

This chain links TRBV5-8 with TRBJ2-7, with 8 bases fitting TRBD1. The V gene's germline CDR1 is SGHTS and CDR2 YDEGEE. This CDR3 contains 14 residues. With V trimmed by 6 bases and J by 2 bases, 7 bases remained unmatched. CDR3 DNA sequence: TGTGCCAGCACCTCCTGGGACAGGACCTACGAGCAGTACTTC. Translation gives CASTSWDRTYEQYF.

This clone was seen just once. This chain links TRBV2 with TRBJ1-5, with TRBD1 matching 9 bases. CDR3 size: 14 residues. Germline V gene sequence: CDR1 SNHLY, CDR2 FYNNEI. V dropped 2 bases and J dropped 5; count of bases not matched to a gene: 1. The CDR3 spells CASSERTGDQPQHF. The CDR3 DNA reads TGTGCCAGCAGTGAACGGACAGGGGATCAGCCCCAGCATTTT.

This chain uses TRBV29-1 with TRBJ1-1; D gene uncertain. The V end was cut by 6 bases, the J end by 1 base, with 15 bases between. Germline CDR1 reads SQVTM; CDR2 reads ANQGSEA. This CDR3 contains 14 residues. DNA for the CDR3: TGCAGCGTGTCCCGCGCGGGGAGGAACACTGAAGCTTTCTTT. Protein sequence: CSVSRAGRNTEAFF.

The V call is TRBV2, the J call TRBJ2-6, with a weak D call TRBD2 (7 bases). This CDR3 spans 17 amino acids. Trimming stripped 6 bases from V and 0 bases from J, with 15 bases between. Germline CDR1 SNHLY, CDR2 FYNNEI. The CDR3 sequence: CASRAGHPSSGANVLTF. The CDR3 bases are TGTGCCAGCAGAGCGGGACATCCGAGCTCTGGGGCCAACGTCCTGACTTTC.

This chain uses TRBV27 with TRBJ1-1; D gene uncertain. This CDR3 has 12 amino acids. Deletions cut 6 bases from V and 5 bases from J, with 10 bases between. CDR1 and CDR2 from the germline V gene are MNHEY and SMNVEV (reference sequence). The CDR3 bases are TGTGCCAGCAGCGACCGGCGGACTGAAGCTTTCTTT. Encoded protein: CASSDRRTEAFF.

This sequence joins TRBV13 and TRBJ2-2; no clear D. V gave up 6 bases and J gave up 0 bases, with 11 bases separating them. CDR1 and CDR2 (germline): PRHDT, FYEKMQ (reference sequence). CDR3 length equals 15 residues. CDR3 coding DNA: TGTGCCAGCAGTTTCTTTCAGACGAACACCGGGGAGCTGTTTTTT. It codes for CASSFFQTNTGELFF.

This chain links TRBV5-6 with TRBJ1-2, with D tentatively TRBD1 (6 bases). Germline CDR1 and CDR2: SGHDT and YYEEEE. V dropped 0 bases and J dropped 4 bases, with 13 bases sitting between them. This CDR3 is built from 15 residues. The CDR3 DNA reads TGTGCCAGCAGCTTGGAGGGGGGGCGCGGCTATGGCTACACCTTC. It yields the protein CASSLEGGRGYGYTF.

The chain joins TRBV29-1 to TRBJ2-6; 8 bases are shared with TRBD1. Looked up from germline, CDR1 is SQVTM and CDR2 is ANQGSEA. Trimming cost V 5 bases and J 2 bases; bases outside gene matches: 8. The length of the CDR3 is 16 residues. In DNA, the CDR3 is TGCAGCGTTAGAGGGCAGGGGGCGGCTGGGGCCAACGTCCTGACTTTC. Translating it yields CSVRGQGAAGANVLTF.

This clone was detected a few times. The chain uses TRBV6-4 and TRBJ2-1, with 12 bases lining up with TRBD2. V shed 5 bases, J shed 8 bases, and the junction held 4 bases outside the gene matches. Germline-derived CDR1 and CDR2 are MRHNA and SNTAGT. The CDR3 totals 14 residues. CDR3 nucleotides: TGTGCCAGCAGTCTAGCGGGAGGGCACGATGAGCAGTTCTTC. This sequence encodes CASSLAGGHDEQFF.

CDR3 sequence (DNA): TGTGCCAGCAGTGAAGGACTAGCGGGAGACGAGCAGTACTTC. Its translation: CASSEGLAGDEQYF. V and J are TRBV6-1 and TRBJ2-7; 12 nucleotides line up with TRBD2. With V trimmed by 1 base and J by 5 bases, 0 bases remained unmatched. From germline, CDR1 is MNHNS and CDR2 SASEGT. The CDR3 is 14 residues long.

This chain joins TRBV7-3 and TRBJ1-1; 8 bases agree with TRBD1. V was pared by 2 bases and J by 5 bases, with 4 bases of the junction left unmatched. This CDR3 is built from 14 residues. The germline V gene encodes CDR1 SGHTA and CDR2 FQGTGA. The DNA of the CDR3 is TGTGCCAGCAGCTTAGACAACAGGGGGACTGAAGCTTTCTTT. Its protein product is CASSLDNRGTEAFF.

The CDR3 DNA is TGTGCCAGCAGTCCCGGAGGGTTTGATGGCACAGATACGCAGTATTTT. Protein product: CASSPGGFDGTDTQYF. The chain links TRBV6-4 to TRBJ2-3; tentatively, D is TRBD2 (6 bases). The CDR3 is 16 amino acids. CDR1 and CDR2 (germline): MRHNA, SNTAGT. The ends were cut back, 5 bases at V and 1 base at J, with 16 bases in the middle.

The V and J genes are TRBV6-1 and TRBJ1-6; D not certain. Germline CDR1 is MNHNS and CDR2 is SASEGT. Between the trimmed V and J ends, which lost 3 bases and 8 bases, there was a span of 5 bases. This CDR3 comprises 12 residues. The CDR3 region is CASSESHSPLHF. CDR3 sequence (DNA): TGTGCCAGCAGTGAGTCTCATTCACCCCTCCACTTT.

This chain connects TRBV11-2 to TRBJ2-7, with 8 positions matching TRBD1. CDR1 and CDR2 (germline): SGHAT, FQNNGV. V lost 4 bases and J lost 3; bases outside the gene matches: 5. The CDR3 runs to 14 residues. The CDR3 is CASSSTGGFYEQYF. DNA of the CDR3: TGTGCCAGCAGCTCAACAGGGGGTTTCTACGAGCAGTACTTC.

The chain uses TRBV2 and TRBJ2-2; TRBD2 agrees at 12 bases. V was pared by 4 bases and J by 5 bases, with 2 bases of the junction left unmatched. CDR1 is SNHLY, CDR2 FYNNEI, per germline. The CDR3 extends over 15 amino acids. The CDR3, as DNA: TGTGCCAGCAGTGTGACTAGCGGGGGAACCGGGGAGCTGTTTTTT. Protein product: CASSVTSGGTGELFF.

The rearrangement joins TRBV19 to TRBJ2-2, with 7 nucleotides matching TRBD2. The length of the CDR3 is 15 residues. V trimming: 3 bases; J trimming: 5 bases; junction bases outside the gene matches: 6. From germline, CDR1 is LNHDA and CDR2 SQIVND (reference sequence). This CDR3 reads CASSIAVAGTGELFF. CDR3 nucleotide sequence: TGTGCCAGTAGTATCGCGGTAGCGGGTACCGGGGAGCTGTTTTTT.

The chain recombines TRBV5-8 with TRBJ2-4, with 15 bases lining up with TRBD2. The germline CDR1 and CDR2 sequences are SGHTS and YDEGEE. CDR3 length: 17 residues. V was pared by 4 bases and J by 3 bases, with 5 bases of the junction left unmatched. CDR3 residues: CASSTGLAGGNKNIQYF. DNA of the CDR3: TGTGCCAGCAGCACGGGACTAGCGGGAGGTAACAAAAACATTCAGTACTTC.

This clone occurred once. This specimen includes other DNA sequences encoding the same CDR3. V and J are TRBV27 and TRBJ2-7, with TRBD2 identical over 10 bases. Germline V CDR1 and CDR2: MNHEY, SMNVEV (reference sequence). This CDR3 has 15 residues. V lost 2 bases and J lost 3; bases outside the gene matches: 4. Here the CDR3 DNA reads TGTGCCAGCAGTTTAGGGTCTAGCGGGAGCTACGAGCAGTACTTC. The encoded protein is CASSLGSSGSYEQYF.

V is TRBV6-6 and J is TRBJ1-1; 9 positions agree with TRBD1. The germline V gene has CDR1 MNHNY and CDR2 SVGAGI (reference sequence). The CDR3 has 15 amino acids. V trimming: 5 bases; J trimming: 1 base; junction bases outside the gene matches: 5. The CDR3 DNA sequence: TGTGCCAGCAGTCCGACAGGGGGTAAGAACACTGAAGCTTTCTTT. As protein: CASSPTGGKNTEAFF.

The rearrangement links TRBV2 to TRBJ2-4, with 10 bases aligning to TRBD2. Trimming cost V 6 bases and J 4 bases; bases outside gene matches: 6. The length of the CDR3 is 15 residues. Germline V gene data show CDR1 as SNHLY and CDR2 as FYNNEI. This chain's CDR3 is CASRFSGRSKNIQYF. The CDR3 nucleotides are TGTGCCAGCAGGTTTAGCGGGAGGAGTAAAAACATTCAGTACTTC.

The V and J genes are TRBV29-1 and TRBJ1-2; D gene unclear. V lost 6 bases and J lost 11, with 25 bases in between. This CDR3 has 14 residues. Germline assignment: CDR1 SQVTM and CDR2 ANQGSEA. The CDR3 DNA is TGCAGCGTCGAAACACCTGGCGAGGGCGAAACTTACACCTTC. As protein: CSVETPGEGETYTF.